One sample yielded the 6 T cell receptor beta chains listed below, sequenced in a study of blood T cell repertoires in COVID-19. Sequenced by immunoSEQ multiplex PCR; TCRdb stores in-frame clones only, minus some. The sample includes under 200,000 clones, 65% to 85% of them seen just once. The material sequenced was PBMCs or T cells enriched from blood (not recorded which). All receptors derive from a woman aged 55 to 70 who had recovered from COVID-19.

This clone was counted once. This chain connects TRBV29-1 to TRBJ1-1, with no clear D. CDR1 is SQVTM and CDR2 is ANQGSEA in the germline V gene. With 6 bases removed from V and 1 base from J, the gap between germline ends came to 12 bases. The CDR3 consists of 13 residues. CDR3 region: CSVVSGRNTEAFF. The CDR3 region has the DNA TGCAGCGTCGTCAGCGGACGGAACACTGAAGCTTTCTTT. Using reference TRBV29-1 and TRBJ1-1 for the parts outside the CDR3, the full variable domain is SAVISQKPSRDICQRGTSLTIQCQVDSQVTMMFWYRQQPGQSLTLIATANQGSEATYESGFVIDKFPISRPNLTFSTLTVSNMSPEDSSIYLCSVVSGRNTEAFFGQGTRLTVV.

For the CDR3, the DNA is TGTGCCAGCAGCTTAGTCCTAGGAGCGGGGCGATATTCCTACAATGAGCAGTTCTTC. Translation gives CASSLVLGAGRYSYNEQFF. The V gene is TRBV13, the J gene TRBJ2-1; TRBD2 aligns across 7 bases. The CDR3 is made up of 19 amino acids. Germline trimming cut 1 base from V and 1 base from J; bases unmatched to any gene: 13. The germline V gene has CDR1 PRHDT and CDR2 FYEKMQ (reference sequence).

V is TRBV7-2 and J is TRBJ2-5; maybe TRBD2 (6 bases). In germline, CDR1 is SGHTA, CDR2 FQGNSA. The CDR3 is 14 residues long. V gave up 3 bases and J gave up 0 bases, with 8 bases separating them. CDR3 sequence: CASSFRGYQETQYF. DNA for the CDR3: TGTGCCAGCAGCTTTCGGGGGTACCAAGAGACCCAGTACTTC.

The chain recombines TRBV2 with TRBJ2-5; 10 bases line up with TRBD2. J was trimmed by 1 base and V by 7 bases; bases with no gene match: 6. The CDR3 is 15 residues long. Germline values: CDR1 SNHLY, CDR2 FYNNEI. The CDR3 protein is CASKRTSGLQETQYF. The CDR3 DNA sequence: TGTGCCAGCAAACGGACTAGCGGCCTCCAAGAGACCCAGTACTTC. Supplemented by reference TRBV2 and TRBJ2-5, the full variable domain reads EPEVTQTPSHQVTQMGQEVILRCVPISNHLYFYWYRQILGQKVEFLVSFYNNEISEKSEIFDDQFSVERPDGSNFTLKIRSTKLEDSAMYFCASKRTSGLQETQYFGPGTRLLVL.

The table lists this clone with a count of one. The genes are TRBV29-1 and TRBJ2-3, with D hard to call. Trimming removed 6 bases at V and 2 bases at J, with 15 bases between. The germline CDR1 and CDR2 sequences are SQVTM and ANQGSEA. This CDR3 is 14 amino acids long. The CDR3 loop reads CSVHLGRITDTQYF. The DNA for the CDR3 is TGCAGCGTCCACCTCGGCAGGATCACAGATACGCAGTATTTT.

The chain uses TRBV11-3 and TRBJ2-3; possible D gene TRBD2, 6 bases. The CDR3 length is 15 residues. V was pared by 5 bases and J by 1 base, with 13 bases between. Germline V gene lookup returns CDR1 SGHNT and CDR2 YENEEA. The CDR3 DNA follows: TGTGCCAGCAGCGTAGGAGGGCAGGGCACAGATACGCAGTATTTT. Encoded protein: CASSVGGQGTDTQYF.